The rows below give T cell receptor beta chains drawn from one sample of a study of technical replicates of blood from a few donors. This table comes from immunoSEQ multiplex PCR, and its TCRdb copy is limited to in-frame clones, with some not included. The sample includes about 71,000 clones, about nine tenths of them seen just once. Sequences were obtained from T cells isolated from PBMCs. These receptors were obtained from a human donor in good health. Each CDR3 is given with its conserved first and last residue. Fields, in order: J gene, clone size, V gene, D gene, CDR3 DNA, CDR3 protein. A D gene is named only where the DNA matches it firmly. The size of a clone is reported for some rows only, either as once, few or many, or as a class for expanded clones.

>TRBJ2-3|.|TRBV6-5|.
TGTGCCAGCAGTGGACTATCGGGTGGGACAGATACGCAGTATTTT
CASSGLSGGTDTQYF
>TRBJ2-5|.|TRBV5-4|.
TGTGCCAGCAGCTTGCGACAGAGAGAGACCCAGTACTTC
CASSLRQRETQYF
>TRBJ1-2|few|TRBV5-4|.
TGTGCCAGCAACCGGGGGGGGACCTATGGCTACACCTTC
CASNRGGTYGYTF
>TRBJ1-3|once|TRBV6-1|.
TGTGCCAGCAGTGAAGTAGTGGGCAGCTCTGGAAACACCATATATTTT
CASSEVVGSSGNTIYF
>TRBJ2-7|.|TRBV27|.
TGTGCCAGCATGGGGGGAGGCCCCTACGAGCAGTACTTC
CASMGGGPYEQYF
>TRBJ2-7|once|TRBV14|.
TGTGCCAGCAGCCCCTTCCGCTACGAGCAGTACTTC
CASSPFRYEQYF
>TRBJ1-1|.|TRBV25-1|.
TGTGCCAGCGGTAACAGGGCCACTGAAGCTTTCTTT
CASGNRATEAFF
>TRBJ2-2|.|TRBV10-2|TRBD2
TGCGCCAGCGCTGGACTAGCGGGAGTCCAGGACACCGGGGAGCTGTTTTTT
CASAGLAGVQDTGELFF
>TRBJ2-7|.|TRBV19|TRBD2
TGTGCCAGTAGTATAAGGGCCGGGACTAGCGCCTACGAGCAGTACTTC
CASSIRAGTSAYEQYF
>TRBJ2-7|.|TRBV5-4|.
TGTGCCAGCATGCTAACAGGGTCCAACGAGCAGTACTTC
CASMLTGSNEQYF
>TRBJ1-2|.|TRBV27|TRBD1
TGTGCCAGCAGTTCACAGGGGAATGGCTACACCTTC
CASSSQGNGYTF
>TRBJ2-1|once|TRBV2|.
TGTGCCAGCTTGAGGGTTGGTGGTAATGAGCAGTTCTTC
CASLRVGGNEQFF
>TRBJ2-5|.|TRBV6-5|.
TGTGCCAGCAGTTACCAGGGAAGAGGCCGAGAGACCCAGTACTTC
CASSYQGRGRETQYF
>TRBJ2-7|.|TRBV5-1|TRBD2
TGCGCCAGCAGCGAACTAGCGGGGCAAGGCGAGCAGTACTTC
CASSELAGQGEQYF
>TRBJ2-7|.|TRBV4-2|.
TGTGCCAGCAGCCAAAAAGCTACGTCCTACGAGCAGTACTTC
CASSQKATSYEQYF
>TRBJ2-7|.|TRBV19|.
TGTGCCAGTAGTATCGGGGGGCACTACGAGCAGTACTTC
CASSIGGHYEQYF
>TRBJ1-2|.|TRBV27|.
TGTGCCAGCAGTTTTAACGAGGTTCCCTATGGCTACACCTTC
CASSFNEVPYGYTF
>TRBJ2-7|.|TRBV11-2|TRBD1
TGTGCCAGCAGCTCACTACAGGGGAATACCTACGAGCAGTACTTC
CASSSLQGNTYEQYF
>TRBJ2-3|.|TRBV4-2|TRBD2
TGTGCCAGCAGCCGAGAACCGGGACTAGCGGCTACTAGCACAGATACGCAGTATTTT
CASSREPGLAATSTDTQYF
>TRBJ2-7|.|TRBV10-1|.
TGCGCCAGCAGTGAGTACGGGGTTAACGAGCAGTACTTC
CASSEYGVNEQYF
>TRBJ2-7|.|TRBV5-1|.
TGCGCCAGCAGCCCCCGGCCGGACAGCTACGAGCAGTACTTC
CASSPRPDSYEQYF
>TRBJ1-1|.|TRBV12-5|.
TGTGCTAGTGGTTTGTCGGGGGACACTGAAGCTTTCTTT
CASGLSGDTEAFF
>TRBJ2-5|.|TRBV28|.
TGTGCCAGCAGTTTATTGGGGGGTCCTAAGGGAGAGACCCAGTACTTC
CASSLLGGPKGETQYF
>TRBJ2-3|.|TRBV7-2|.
TGTGCCAGCAGCTTAGTATCTCAGTTTTTAACGGATACGCAGTATTTT
CASSLVSQFLTDTQYF
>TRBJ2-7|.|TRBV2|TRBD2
TGTGCCAGCAGTAAGTGGGGAGGGAGCGGCGCGCTCGAGTACTTC
CASSKWGGSGALEYF
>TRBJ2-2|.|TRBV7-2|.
TGTGCCAGCACTCAGAGGGTCGGGGAGCTGTTTTTT
CASTQRVGELFF
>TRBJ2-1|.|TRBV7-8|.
TGTGCCAGCAGCTTAGCCAGCTCCTACAATGAGCAGTTCTTC
CASSLASSYNEQFF
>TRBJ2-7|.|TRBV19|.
TGTGCCAGTAGTATAGATCTTCGCTACGAGCAGTACTTC
CASSIDLRYEQYF
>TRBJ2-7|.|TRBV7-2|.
TGTGCCAGCAGCTTATCCCCGGGAGCGTACGAGCAGTACTTC
CASSLSPGAYEQYF
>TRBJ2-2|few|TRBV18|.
TGTGCCAGCTCACCCGCCGGGGAGCTGTTTTTT
CASSPAGELFF
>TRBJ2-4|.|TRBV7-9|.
TGTGCCAGCAGCTTAGAAACGATAGTGCAGTACTTC
CASSLETIVQYF
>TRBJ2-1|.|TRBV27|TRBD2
TGTGCCAGCAGTTTATCGAGACTAGCGGGTTATTATGAGCAGTTCTTC
CASSLSRLAGYYEQFF